Below are 5 T cell receptor beta chains sequenced from a single sample in a study of blood T cell repertoires in COVID-19. The protocol was immunoSEQ multiplex PCR, while the TCRdb copy is restricted to in-frame clones and leaves out a portion. The table shows some 370,000 clones, with about 90% occurring only once. Sequencing was carried out using peripheral blood. These receptors were taken from a woman aged 25-40 years with COVID-19, enrolled during active disease.

This chain connects TRBV7-3 to TRBJ1-1; 7 bases map to TRBD1. The CDR3 totals 13 residues. Losses at the gene ends were 3 bases for V and 5 bases for J; bases not matched to a gene: 3. Per germline, CDR1 SGHTA and CDR2 FQGTGA. The CDR3 DNA reads TGTGCCAGCAGCTTCGACAGGGAGACTGAAGCTTTCTTT. Protein: CASSFDRETEAFF.

This clone was seen only once. This sample also contains other DNA sequences that code for the same CDR3. The rearrangement links TRBV30 to TRBJ1-5; D might be TRBD1 (5 bases). Germline-derived CDR1 and CDR2 are GTSNPN and SVGIG (reference sequence). The ends were cut back, 2 bases at V and 7 bases at J, with 12 bases in the middle. The CDR3 runs 13 residues. CDR3 in DNA: TGTGCCTGGAGTAGGCAGGGTAACCAGCCCCAGCATTTT. It yields the protein CAWSRQGNQPQHF.

This clone was counted a single time. The chain uses TRBV30 and TRBJ1-4; 8 bases are a match to TRBD1. The germline CDR1 and CDR2 sequences are GTSNPN and SVGIG (reference sequence). The junction had 11 bases not matched to a gene; V was cut back by 4 bases and J by 7 bases. The CDR3 totals 15 residues. In DNA, the CDR3 is TGTGCCTGGACGACAGGGGCTCACGCCCTTGAAAAACTGTTTTTT. Encoded protein: CAWTTGAHALEKLFF.

This clone was observed a handful of times. V and J are TRBV10-3 and TRBJ2-7; D unresolved. Between the trimmed V and J ends, which lost 2 bases and 2 bases, there was a span of 7 bases. The CDR3 covers 13 residues. CDR1 is ENHRY and CDR2 is SYGVKD in the germline V gene. The CDR3 nucleotides read TGTGCCATCAGTGAGACAGAAACCTACGAGCAGTACTTC. Encoded protein: CAISETETYEQYF.

The CDR3 is CASSLRQNQPQHF. The CDR3 nucleotides are TGTGCCAGCAGTTTAAGACAGAATCAGCCCCAGCATTTT. The chain links TRBV12-3 or TRBV12-4 to TRBJ1-5, with D tentatively TRBD1 (5 bases). Trimming took 2 bases from V and 4 from J, leaving 6 bases between them. The CDR3 is 13 residues long.